The clone carrying this TCR beta chain was counted between two and nine times. The antigen remains unidentified. The record originates from a study of OX40 agonist ivuxolimab in advanced cancers. The assay was immunoSEQ multiplex PCR, and TCRdb's table has in-frame clones only and misses some. The sample consists of 50,000 to 65,000 clones, approximately 78% of them appearing once. Patients were ineligible given autoimmune disease history or systemic immunosuppression. V was trimmed by 4 bases and J by 0 bases, leaving 9 bases between them. Germline loops: CDR1 SGHAT, CDR2 FQDESV (reference sequence). This CDR3 region has 14 residues. Study results and caveats: CD4+ T cells averaged fewer expanded clones than CD8+ T cells.

The V call is TRBV11-1, the J call TRBJ1-1; no reliable D call. The material was CD4+ or CD8+ T cells sorted from blood, obtained in a trial of the OX40 agonist ivuxolimab. This clonotype was sampled from an adult with an advanced solid tumor such as melanoma, head and neck, liver or kidney cancer. The CDR3 DNA reads as TGTGCCAGCAGCTCAGACATCATGAACACTGAAGCTTTCTTT. It is translated as CASSSDIMNTEAFF.